This T cell receptor (beta chain) was profiled in a study of blood T cell repertoires in COVID-19. On the study more broadly: Sites across the United States, Italy and Spain contributed samples from acute and convalescent COVID-19. The analysed material was cDNA or gDNA that came from T cells, B-cell-depleted T cells, or PBMCs.

Data came from immunoSEQ multiplex PCR; TCRdb stores just in-frame clones and leaves some out. The sample includes about 480,000 clones, 88% of them seen just once. From germline, CDR1 is LGHNA and CDR2 YNFKEQ. With 4 bases clipped from V and 2 bases from J, the junction kept 7 bases outside the gene matches. The CDR3 is 17 residues long. This clone was observed once. V gene TRBV4-2 combines with J gene TRBJ2-4; 11 bases agree with TRBD2. Input material: PBMCs or T cells enriched from blood (not recorded which). The sequence was obtained from a woman between 40 and 55 years old who had recovered from COVID-19. CDR3: CASSPKGTSGTKNIQYF. CDR3 DNA sequence: TGTGCCAGCAGCCCTAAAGGGACTAGCGGTACCAAAAACATTCAGTACTTC.